A selection of T cell receptor beta chains follows, all from one sample in a study of regulatory T cells in long-lasting Graves disease. TCRdb called the multiplex PCR reads again in MiXCR, with one record for every CDR3 protein. The table has 500,000 to 800,000 distinct CDR3 sequences, roughly 30% seen once. The starting material was peripheral blood mononuclear cells (PBMCs), obtained when the disease was refractory, from a patient treated with antithyroid drugs. These receptors all come from a female donor with Graves disease. Both conserved end residues are part of each CDR3. The D gene is left open where the match is weak. Clone sizes are given selectively: once, few, many, or a class where the clone is expanded.

J gene: TRBJ1-1; clone size: .; V gene: TRBV7-9; D gene: .; CDR3 protein: CASSFPVGESVTEAFF; CDR3 DNA: TGTGCCAGCAGCTTCCCCGTTGGTGAATCGGTCACTGAAGCTTTCTTT
J gene: TRBJ1-1; clone size: few; V gene: TRBV20-1; D gene: .; CDR3 protein: CSASKQVGEAFF; CDR3 DNA: TGCAGTGCTAGTAAGCAGGTCGGTGAAGCTTTCTTT
J gene: TRBJ1-1; clone size: .; V gene: TRBV5-1; D gene: .; CDR3 protein: CASSNTGIQREAFF; CDR3 DNA: TGCGCCAGCAGCAACACAGGGATACAGCGAGAAGCTTTCTTT
J gene: TRBJ1-2; clone size: few; V gene: TRBV19; D gene: .; CDR3 protein: CASQNLNYGYTF; CDR3 DNA: TGTGCCAGTCAAAATTTGAACTATGGCTACACCTTC
J gene: TRBJ2-7; clone size: .; V gene: TRBV27; D gene: TRBD1; CDR3 protein: CASSARQGSTYEQYF; CDR3 DNA: TGTGCCAGCAGTGCACGACAGGGATCCACCTACGAGCAGTACTTC
J gene: TRBJ1-2; clone size: .; V gene: TRBV30; D gene: .; CDR3 protein: CAWDPQASRYTF; CDR3 DNA: TGTGCCTGGGACCCACAGGCTTCGCGCTACACCTTC
J gene: TRBJ2-7; clone size: .; V gene: TRBV12-3/TRBV12-4; D gene: .; CDR3 protein: CASSLIPKDGEQYF; CDR3 DNA: TGTGCCAGCAGCCTTATCCCGAAGGATGGCGAGCAGTACTTC
J gene: TRBJ1-1; clone size: few; V gene: TRBV6-5; D gene: .; CDR3 protein: CASSYSARGFLMNTEAFF; CDR3 DNA: TGTGCCAGCAGTTATTCGGCAAGGGGGTTCCTGATGAACACTGAAGCTTTCTTT
J gene: TRBJ2-5; clone size: .; V gene: TRBV12-3/TRBV12-4; D gene: .; CDR3 protein: CASSLGDSETQYF; CDR3 DNA: TGTGCCAGCAGTTTAGGGGATTCCGAGACCCAGTACTTC
J gene: TRBJ2-7; clone size: many; V gene: TRBV6-1; D gene: .; CDR3 protein: CASSESGRAYEQYF; CDR3 DNA: TGTGCCAGCAGTGAATCGGGTCGGGCCTACGAGCAGTACTTC
J gene: TRBJ2-5; clone size: .; V gene: TRBV7-2; D gene: .; CDR3 protein: CASSLGSVSITQYF; CDR3 DNA: TGTGCCAGCAGCTTAGGATCTGTTAGCATAACCCAGTACTTC
J gene: TRBJ1-1; clone size: few; V gene: TRBV10-3; D gene: TRBD1; CDR3 protein: CGTRGTGAEAFF; CDR3 DNA: TGTGGAACGAGAGGGACAGGGGCTGAAGCTTTCTTT
J gene: TRBJ2-7; clone size: .; V gene: TRBV18; D gene: TRBD1; CDR3 protein: CASSPDRVSQNEQYF; CDR3 DNA: TGTGCCAGCTCACCAGACAGGGTGTCACAAAACGAGCAGTACTTC
J gene: TRBJ1-1; clone size: .; V gene: TRBV10-1; D gene: .; CDR3 protein: CASSPGTIMNTEAFF; CDR3 DNA: TGCGCCAGCAGTCCCGGGACAATAATGAACACTGAAGCTTTCTTT